The 20 T cell receptor beta chains below all came from one sample that was sequenced in a study of blood T cell repertoires in COVID-19. Here immunoSEQ multiplex PCR was the method, and the copy in TCRdb shows in-frame clones only, minus some. The sample includes a few hundred thousand clones, roughly 90% of them seen just once. The material sequenced was peripheral blood. The receptor source for this set is a man in his forties with acute or convalescent COVID-19.

This clone was detected a few times. CDR3 DNA: TGTGCCAGCAGTGACGAAGGCACAGGGGGCTCTGAGCAGTTCTTC. Protein product: CASSDEGTGGSEQFF. The J gene is TRBJ2-1, the V gene TRBV6-4; 9 positions match TRBD1. CDR1 is MRHNA, CDR2 SNTAGT, per germline. This CDR3 has 15 amino acids. The V segment lost 2 bases and the J segment 9 bases; nucleotides outside the gene matches: 8.

The V and J genes are TRBV6-5 and TRBJ2-7; TRBD1 agrees at 9 bases. Germline V lookup: CDR1 MNHEY, CDR2 SVGAGI. This CDR3 region has 13 residues. Trimming removed 6 bases from V and 3 bases from J; junction bases left unmatched: 3. The CDR3 is CASRPGQGYEQYF. Here the CDR3 DNA reads TGTGCCAGCAGACCGGGACAGGGCTACGAGCAGTACTTC.

V gene TRBV9 combines with J gene TRBJ2-3; 11 nucleotides match TRBD1. V dropped 3 bases and J dropped 7; count of bases not matched to a gene: 16. The CDR3 runs 18 residues. The germline gives CDR1 SGDLS, CDR2 YYNGEE. The CDR3 nucleotides are TGTGCCAGCAGCGCCCAGGGTTTTCGGGACAGGGGGACTTATACGCAGTATTTT. Residues: CASSAQGFRDRGTYTQYF.

In nucleotides, the CDR3 is TGTGCCAGCAGCGCAACCGGACACCTGAACACTGAAGCTTTCTTT. As protein: CASSATGHLNTEAFF. The chain links TRBV9 to TRBJ1-1, with D maybe TRBD1 (5 bases). Deletions cut 3 bases from V and 0 bases from J, with 12 bases between. The CDR3 length is 15 residues. Germline CDR1 and CDR2: SGDLS and YYNGEE.

The rearrangement links TRBV7-8 to TRBJ2-3; a possible D gene is TRBD1 (5 bases). The CDR3 contains 14 residues. The germline V gene has CDR1 SGHVS and CDR2 FQNEAQ. Trimming cost V 0 bases and J 7 bases, with 11 bases left between them. The CDR3 sequence is CASSLARAQNTQYF. Here the CDR3 DNA reads TGTGCCAGCAGCTTAGCCAGGGCACAGAATACGCAGTATTTT.

This clone has just a few counts. The chain carries TRBV28 and TRBJ2-2; 11 positions match TRBD2. CDR3 length: 15 residues. Germline assignment: CDR1 MDHEN and CDR2 SYDVKM. The V and J ends lost 7 bases and 3 bases, in that order; junction bases with no gene match: 4. The CDR3 DNA reads TGTGCCAGCACCTTTAGCGGGAGGGACACCGGGGAGCTGTTTTTT. Its translation is CASTFSGRDTGELFF.

The V and J genes are TRBV6-4 and TRBJ1-2, with 8 bases lining up with TRBD1. The CDR3 contains 16 residues. The trim removed 4 bases at V and 5 bases at J, leaving 12 bases unmatched. Germline V gene sequence: CDR1 MRHNA, CDR2 SNTAGT. CDR3 bases: TGTGCCAGCAGTGGGCCCCTTAAGACAGGGGAATATGGCTACACCTTC. Protein product: CASSGPLKTGEYGYTF.

The chain joins TRBV10-3 to TRBJ1-2; no clear D. Deletions cut 3 bases from V and 4 bases from J, with 12 bases between. Germline-derived CDR1 and CDR2 are ENHRY and SYGVKD. This CDR3 spans 14 amino acids. Written as DNA, the CDR3 is TGTGCCATCAGTGACCTTACAACCCTCTATGGCTACACCTTC. Its translation: CAISDLTTLYGYTF.

V is TRBV30 and J is TRBJ1-5, with D perhaps matching TRBD1 (5 bases). V shed 5 bases and J shed 6 bases, with 14 bases lying between them. Germline V lookup: CDR1 GTSNPN, CDR2 SVGIG (reference sequence). The CDR3 is 13 residues long. The CDR3 DNA follows: TGTGCCTGGGGCAACGGGGGGGGTCAGCCCCAGCATTTT. It translates to CAWGNGGGQPQHF.

This chain connects TRBV3-1 (or the pseudogene TRBV3-2) to TRBJ2-1; D gene uncertain. Trimming stripped 2 bases from V and 6 bases from J, with 8 bases between. The germline gives CDR1 LGHDT, CDR2 YNNKEL (reference sequence). CDR3 length: 13 amino acids. CDR3 DNA sequence: TGTGCCAGCAGCCAACTTGTCCTCAATGAGCAGTTCTTC. Translating it yields CASSQLVLNEQFF.

The chain is built from TRBV6-5 and TRBJ2-7; D call uncertain. Between the trimmed V and J ends, which lost 6 bases and 2 bases, there was a span of 14 bases. The CDR3 length is 14 residues. Germline CDR1 reads MNHEY; CDR2 reads SVGAGI. CDR3 DNA sequence: TGTGCCAGCAGCCCCACGGAAAGCGCCTACGAGCAGTACTTC. Translating it yields CASSPTESAYEQYF.

In this sample, this clone turned up once. The V gene is TRBV21-1, the J gene TRBJ2-3; the table gives TRBD2 as D, unverified against the DNA. TRBV21-1 is termed a pseudogene. This CDR3 contains 16 residues. The CDR3, as DNA: TGTGCCAGCAGCAAAGGACTAGCGGGAGCCAAAGATACGCAGTATTTT. This translates into CASSKGLAGAKDTQYF.

The CDR3 loop is CASSSREGEQYF. The CDR3 nucleotides are TGTGCCAGTTCCTCCAGGGAGGGCGAGCAGTACTTC. The chain carries TRBV19 and TRBJ2-7, with TRBD2 identical over 7 bases. The CDR3 is made up of 12 amino acids. Germline V gene lookup returns CDR1 LNHDA and CDR2 SQIVND (reference sequence). The V segment lost 8 bases and the J segment 6 bases; nucleotides outside the gene matches: 7.

The V and J genes are TRBV5-1 and TRBJ2-1, with 13 bases identical to TRBD2. The germline CDR1 and CDR2 sequences are SGHRS and YFSETQ. The J segment lost 8 bases and the V segment lost 4 bases, leaving 12 bases of the junction unmatched. The CDR3 runs to 17 residues. The CDR3 DNA sequence: TGCGCCAGCAGCCCGCCGGGACTAGCGGGATCCGGGTATGAGCAGTTCTTC. Its translation: CASSPPGLAGSGYEQFF.

The V gene is TRBV3-1 (or the pseudogene TRBV3-2), the J gene TRBJ1-6, with D hard to call. The CDR3 consists of 13 residues. The V gene lost 3 bases and the J gene lost 15 bases, with 15 bases spanning the gap. Germline CDR1 is LGHDT and CDR2 is YNNKEL (reference sequence). DNA for the CDR3: TGTGCCAGCAGCCAGGGCACTGCTACATTCCTCCACTTT. Protein product: CASSQGTATFLHF.

The sample holds one count of this clone. The chain carries TRBV7-2 and TRBJ1-3; 7 nucleotides agree with TRBD1. The V gene end was trimmed by 1 base and the J gene end by 0 bases; junction bases not matched to a gene: 3. Germline V gives CDR1 SGHTA, CDR2 FQGNSA. The CDR3 totals 16 residues. CDR3 sequence reads: CASSLVGTVSGNTIYF. The CDR3, as DNA: TGTGCCAGCAGCTTAGTAGGGACAGTCTCTGGAAACACCATATATTTT.

Only a few counts were recorded for this clone. The chain combines TRBV25-1 with TRBJ1-2, with no clear D. CDR1 and CDR2 from the germline V gene are MGHDK and SYGVNS. The CDR3 has 14 residues. V lost 6 bases, J lost 0 bases, and 11 bases lay in between. The CDR3 nucleotides read TGTGCCAGCAGCCTAGGAGCCTCTAACTATGGCTACACCTTC. Translation gives CASSLGASNYGYTF.

This rearrangement joins TRBV6-2 or TRBV6-3 to TRBJ2-1, with 8 bases lining up with TRBD2. The length of the CDR3 is 15 residues. Trimming removed 6 bases from V and 8 bases from J; junction bases left unmatched: 12. Per germline, CDR1 MNHEY and CDR2 SVGEGT. The CDR3 region is CASSSLVFGRDEQFF. The CDR3 DNA is TGTGCCAGCAGCTCCTTGGTTTTCGGGAGGGATGAGCAGTTCTTC.

This sequence joins TRBV28 and TRBJ2-2, with D possibly matching TRBD1 (6 bases). CDR1 is MDHEN, CDR2 SYDVKM, per germline. CDR3 length: 12 amino acids. Trimming removed 4 bases at V and 6 bases at J, with 6 bases between. The CDR3 DNA sequence: TGTGCCAGCAGTTACAGGGCCGGGGAGCTGTTTTTT. Translation: CASSYRAGELFF.

The V and J genes are TRBV6-1 and TRBJ1-1; D perhaps matches TRBD1 (5 bases). CDR3 length equals 16 residues. Germline CDR1 MNHNS, CDR2 SASEGT. Trimming left V 3 bases short and J 1 base short, with 15 bases between. Written as DNA, the CDR3 is TGTGCCAGCAGTGATGAGGGGCGGGAGGGGAACACTGAAGCTTTCTTT. It translates to CASSDEGREGNTEAFF.